The next 7 T cell receptor beta chains were all read from a single sample in a study of PD-L1 blockade in urothelial cancer. The sample's time point: pretreatment peripheral blood. Assay used: immunoSEQ multiplex PCR; TCRdb lists only in-frame clones, some missing. The table shows tens of thousands of clones, with nearly 90% occurring only once. Source: PBMCs, taken around atezolizumab (anti-PD-L1) treatment. These receptors all stem from a man aged 60 to 75 with urothelial cancer.

The chain employs TRBV7-2 and TRBJ1-4; TRBD1 aligns across 8 bases. The length of the CDR3 is 17 residues. Germline CDR1 reads SGHTA; CDR2 reads FQGNSA. Germline trimming cut 4 bases from V and 7 bases from J; bases unmatched to any gene: 14. The CDR3 reads CASSSQGAVRAGEKLFF. DNA for the CDR3: TGTGCCAGCAGCTCGCAGGGGGCGGTTAGGGCGGGTGAAAAACTGTTTTTT.

This clone was detected a few times. The chain is built from TRBV6-1 and TRBJ2-5; D is possibly TRBD1 (6 bases). Germline V lookup: CDR1 MNHNS, CDR2 SASEGT. The CDR3 totals 14 residues. V lost 1 base and J lost 1, with 7 bases in between. The CDR3 bases are TGTGCCAGCAGTGAAGGGACAGCCCAAGAGACCCAGTACTTC. This codes for CASSEGTAQETQYF.

The V call is TRBV4-2, the J call TRBJ2-4; TRBD1 matches at 9 bases. Per germline, CDR1 LGHNA and CDR2 YNFKEQ. The J segment lost 6 bases and the V segment lost 0 bases, leaving 9 bases of the junction unmatched. The CDR3 contains 17 residues. CDR3 bases: TGTGCCAGCAGCCAAGATGTACAGGGGGCGCGTGGAAACATTCAGTACTTC. Translating gives CASSQDVQGARGNIQYF.

V usage is TRBV7-8 and J usage is TRBJ2-7; D may be TRBD1 (6 bases). The V gene lost 1 base and the J gene lost 3 bases, with 19 bases spanning the gap. CDR1 and CDR2 from the germline V gene are SGHVS and FQNEAQ. The CDR3 is 17 residues long. The CDR3 DNA reads TGTGCCAGCAGCTTAGAGCGGCCTTGGGGACACCGCTACGAGCAGTACTTC. It yields the protein CASSLERPWGHRYEQYF.

The table lists this clone with a count of one. This chain joins TRBV5-6 and TRBJ2-5; TRBD1 aligns across 11 bases. The J segment lost 7 bases and the V segment lost 2 bases, leaving 10 bases of the junction unmatched. CDR1 SGHDT and CDR2 YYEEEE come from the germline V gene. There are 16 residues in the CDR3. Here the CDR3 reads CASSFRDRGLGMTQYF. CDR3 in DNA: TGTGCCAGCAGCTTCCGGGACAGGGGGTTAGGTATGACCCAGTACTTC.

The chain employs TRBV10-3 and TRBJ1-4; 9 bases line up with TRBD1. This CDR3 spans 15 amino acids. Germline CDR1 is ENHRY and CDR2 is SYGVKD. Trimming at V came to 3 bases and at J to 8 bases, leaving 7 bases not matched to a gene. CDR3 residues: CAISDFTGGNEKLFF. CDR3 sequence (DNA): TGTGCCATCAGTGATTTTACAGGGGGCAACGAAAAACTGTTTTTT.

The rearrangement uses TRBV18 and TRBJ2-7; possible D gene TRBD1, 6 bases. Germline V lookup: CDR1 KGHSH, CDR2 LQKENI. Trimming removed 5 bases from V and 6 bases from J, with 14 bases in between. The CDR3 sequence is 13 residues long. Written as DNA, the CDR3 is TGTGCCAGCTCATACCAGGGGTTGGGCGAGCAGTACTTC. It is translated as CASSYQGLGEQYF.